Sequencing of this TCR beta chain was carried out in a study of cytomegalovirus exposure and HLA in healthy donors. Study findings and constraints: Several of the most significant clusters were apparently associated with common viral pathogens in a later analysis. Reported findings show TCR beta sequences accurately forecast HLA-A and HLA-B alleles in most subjects.

In the case of this clone: Antigen: not known.

The CDR3 loop spans 16 amino acids. Trimming shortened V by 0 bases and J by 5 bases, and 13 bases separated the two germline ends. Germline CDR1 reads LGHNA; CDR2 reads YNFKEQ. PCR amplification relied on 60 Vbeta primers (plus 13 Jbeta primers). Libraries were prepared by immunoSEQ multiplex PCR; TCRdb keeps only in-frame clonotypes and omits some of them. This table has 160,000 or so clones, around 69% appearing once. Sequenced input: PBMCs. The origin of this receptor is a man in his sixties in good health and CMV-seronegative. This chain links TRBV4-2 with TRBJ1-4, with TRBD1 as a possible D gene (5 bases). CDR3 nucleotide sequence: TGTGCCAGCAGCCAAGATCCCTCAGGGCCCAATGAAAAACTGTTTTTT. It is translated as CASSQDPSGPNEKLFF.